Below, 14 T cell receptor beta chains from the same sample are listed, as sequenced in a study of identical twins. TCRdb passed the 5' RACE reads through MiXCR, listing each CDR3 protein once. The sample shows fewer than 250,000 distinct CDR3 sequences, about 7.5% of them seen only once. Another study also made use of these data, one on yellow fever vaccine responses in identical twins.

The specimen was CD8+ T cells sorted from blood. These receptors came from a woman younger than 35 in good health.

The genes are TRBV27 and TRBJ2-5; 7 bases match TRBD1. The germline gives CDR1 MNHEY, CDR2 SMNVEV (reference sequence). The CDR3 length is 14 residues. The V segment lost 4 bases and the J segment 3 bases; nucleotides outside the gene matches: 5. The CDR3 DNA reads TGTGCCAGCAGTTCCACCGGACAGGAAGAGACCCAGTACTTC. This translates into CASSSTGQEETQYF.

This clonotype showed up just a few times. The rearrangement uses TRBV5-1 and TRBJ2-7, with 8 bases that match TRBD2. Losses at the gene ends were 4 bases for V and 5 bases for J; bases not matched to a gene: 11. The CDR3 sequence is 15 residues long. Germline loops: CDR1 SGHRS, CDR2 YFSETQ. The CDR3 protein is CASSTYSGKDHEQYF. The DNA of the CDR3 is TGCGCCAGCAGCACCTATAGCGGGAAGGACCACGAGCAGTACTTC.

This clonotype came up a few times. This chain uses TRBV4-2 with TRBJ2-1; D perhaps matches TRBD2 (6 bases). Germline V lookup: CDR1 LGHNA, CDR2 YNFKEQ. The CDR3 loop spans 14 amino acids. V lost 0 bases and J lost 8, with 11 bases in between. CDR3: CASSQDAASDEQFF. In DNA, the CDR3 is TGTGCCAGCAGCCAAGACGCGGCTAGCGATGAGCAGTTCTTC.

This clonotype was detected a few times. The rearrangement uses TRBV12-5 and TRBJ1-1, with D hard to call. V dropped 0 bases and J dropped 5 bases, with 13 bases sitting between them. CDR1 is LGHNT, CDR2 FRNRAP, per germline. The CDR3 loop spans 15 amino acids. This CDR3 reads CASGLVPVRGTEAFF. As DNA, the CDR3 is TGTGCTAGTGGTTTGGTTCCCGTGCGAGGGACTGAAGCTTTCTTT.

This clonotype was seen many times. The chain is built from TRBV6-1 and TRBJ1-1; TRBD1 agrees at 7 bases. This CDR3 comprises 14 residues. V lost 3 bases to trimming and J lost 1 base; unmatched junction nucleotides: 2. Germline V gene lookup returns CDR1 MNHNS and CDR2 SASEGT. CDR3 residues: CASSEPGGNTEAFF. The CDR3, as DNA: TGTGCCAGCAGTGAGCCAGGGGGGAACACTGAAGCTTTCTTT.

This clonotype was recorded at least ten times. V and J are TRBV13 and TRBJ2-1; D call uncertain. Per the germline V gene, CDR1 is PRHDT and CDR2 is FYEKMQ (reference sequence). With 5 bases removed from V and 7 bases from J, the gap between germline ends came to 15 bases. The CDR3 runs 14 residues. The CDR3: CASSGPRVVNEQFF. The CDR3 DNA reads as TGTGCCAGCAGCGGCCCCCGTGTAGTAAATGAGCAGTTCTTC.

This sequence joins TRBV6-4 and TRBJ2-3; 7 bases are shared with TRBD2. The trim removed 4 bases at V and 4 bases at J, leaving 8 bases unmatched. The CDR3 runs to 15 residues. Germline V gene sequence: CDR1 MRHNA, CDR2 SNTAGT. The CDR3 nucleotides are TGTGCCAGCAGTGGAGGAAGCGGGGCCGCAGATACGCAGTATTTT. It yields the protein CASSGGSGAADTQYF.

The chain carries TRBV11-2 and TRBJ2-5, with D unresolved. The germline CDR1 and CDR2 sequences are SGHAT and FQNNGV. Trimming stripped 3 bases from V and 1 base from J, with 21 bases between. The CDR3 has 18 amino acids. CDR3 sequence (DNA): TGTGCCAGCAGCTTGAGTTTAAGGGCATTCTGGTCCCAAGAGACCCAGTACTTC. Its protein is CASSLSLRAFWSQETQYF.

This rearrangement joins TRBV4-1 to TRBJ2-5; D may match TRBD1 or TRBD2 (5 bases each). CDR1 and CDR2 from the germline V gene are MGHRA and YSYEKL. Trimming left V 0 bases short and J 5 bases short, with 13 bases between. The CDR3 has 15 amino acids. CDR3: CASSQDPTGRETQYF. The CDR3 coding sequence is TGCGCCAGCAGCCAAGACCCGACGGGGCGGGAGACCCAGTACTTC.

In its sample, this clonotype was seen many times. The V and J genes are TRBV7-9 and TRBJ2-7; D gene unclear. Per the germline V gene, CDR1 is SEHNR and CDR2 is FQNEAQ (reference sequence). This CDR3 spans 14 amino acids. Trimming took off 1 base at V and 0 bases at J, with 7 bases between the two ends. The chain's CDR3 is CASSLGLNSYEQYF. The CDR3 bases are TGTGCCAGCAGCTTAGGTCTCAACTCCTACGAGCAGTACTTC.

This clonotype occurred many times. CDR3 residues: CASSLTHSYEQYF. The CDR3 DNA reads as TGTGCCAGCAGTCTCACCCACTCCTACGAGCAGTACTTC. V gene TRBV12-3 or TRBV12-4 combines with J gene TRBJ2-7, with D uncertain. The CDR3 consists of 13 residues. Between the trimmed V and J ends, which lost 5 bases and 0 bases, there was a span of 8 bases.

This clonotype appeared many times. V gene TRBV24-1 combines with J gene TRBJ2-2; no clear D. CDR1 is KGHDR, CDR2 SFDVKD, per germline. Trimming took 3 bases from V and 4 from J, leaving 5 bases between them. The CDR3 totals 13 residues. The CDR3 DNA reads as TGTGCCACCAGTGATGAGGCCACCGGGGAGCTGTTTTTT. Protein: CATSDEATGELFF.

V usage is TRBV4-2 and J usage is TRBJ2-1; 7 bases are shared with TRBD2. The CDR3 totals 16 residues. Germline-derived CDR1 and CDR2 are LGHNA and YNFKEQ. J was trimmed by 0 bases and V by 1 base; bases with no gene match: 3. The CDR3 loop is CASSQGRTSSYNEQFF. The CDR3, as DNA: TGTGCCAGCAGCCAAGGCCGGACTAGCTCCTACAATGAGCAGTTCTTC.

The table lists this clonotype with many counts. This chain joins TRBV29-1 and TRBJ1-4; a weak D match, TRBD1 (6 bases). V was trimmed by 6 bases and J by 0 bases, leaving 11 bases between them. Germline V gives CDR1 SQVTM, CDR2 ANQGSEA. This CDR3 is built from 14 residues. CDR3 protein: CSVQGTATNEKLFF. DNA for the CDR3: TGCAGCGTCCAGGGGACCGCAACTAATGAAAAACTGTTTTTT.